These 18 T cell receptor beta chains originate from one sample sequenced in a study of T cells in tumors after PD-1 blockade. Produced via immunoSEQ multiplex PCR; TCRdb's table is partial and in-frame only. The data hold fewer than 40,000 clones, with 73% observed a single time. The sample consisted of PBMCs, taken after anti-PD-1 treatment. The receptors derive from a human donor with basal cell carcinoma.

The chain has TRBV4-3 and TRBJ2-7, with TRBD2 matching 11 bases. V shed 3 bases and J 10 bases; nucleotides not matched to a gene: 11. Germline V gene lookup returns CDR1 LGHNA and CDR2 YSLEER. There are 15 residues in the CDR3. The CDR3 protein is CASSQLAGGPSDQYF. The CDR3, as DNA: TGCGCCAGCAGCCAGCTAGCGGGGGGACCTAGCGATCAGTACTTC.

The V gene is TRBV9, the J gene TRBJ1-3; D call uncertain. The germline V and J ends were trimmed by 0 bases and 0 bases, with 4 bases remaining between them. The germline V gene encodes CDR1 SGDLS and CDR2 YYNGEE. The CDR3 is 14 residues long. The CDR3 is CASSVGSSGNTIYF. The DNA for the CDR3 is TGTGCCAGCAGCGTAGGATCCTCTGGAAACACCATATATTTT.

The genes are TRBV7-2 and TRBJ1-5; D possibly corresponds to TRBD1 (6 bases). The V gene's germline CDR1 is SGHTA and CDR2 FQGNSA. This CDR3 is 13 amino acids long. The germline V and J ends were trimmed by 7 bases and 6 bases, with 13 bases remaining between them. CDR3 coding DNA: TGTGCCAGCAACCTCGGGGGGGCTCAGCCCCAGCATTTT. Translating gives CASNLGGAQPQHF.

V is TRBV28 and J is TRBJ2-2; 14 nucleotides align to TRBD2. The CDR3 runs 18 residues. Looked up from germline, CDR1 is MDHEN and CDR2 is SYDVKM. With V trimmed by 6 bases and J by 6 bases, 12 bases remained unmatched. DNA for the CDR3: TGTGCCAGCAGAGGGACCGGGACTAGCGGGAGCTGGTCCGGGGAGCTGTTTTTT. It translates to CASRGTGTSGSWSGELFF.

The chain employs TRBV7-8 and TRBJ2-3; 9 positions agree with TRBD2. With 1 base clipped from V and 4 bases from J, the junction kept 6 bases outside the gene matches. This CDR3 contains 16 residues. Per the germline V gene, CDR1 is SGHVS and CDR2 is FQNEAQ. DNA for the CDR3: TGTGCCAGCAGCTTAGTGCTGCGGGGGGGACCAGATACGCAGTATTTT. The encoded protein is CASSLVLRGGPDTQYF.

V gene TRBV9 combines with J gene TRBJ2-3; D perhaps matches TRBD2 (5 bases). The length of the CDR3 is 13 residues. V was shortened by 6 bases and J by 6 bases, with 14 bases between the two germline ends. Germline-derived CDR1 and CDR2 are SGDLS and YYNGEE. The CDR3 region is CASNRDSADTQYF. CDR3 nucleotides: TGTGCCAGCAACCGGGATTCAGCGGATACGCAGTATTTT.

This chain joins TRBV7-3 and TRBJ2-3; 7 bases agree with TRBD2. Looked up from germline, CDR1 is SGHTA and CDR2 is FQGTGA. Trimming took 3 bases from V and 0 from J; bases not matched to a gene: 15. The CDR3 totals 19 residues. Here the CDR3 DNA reads TGTGCCAGCAGCTTTCGACCTGGTGGGGGAGGGCTGAGCACAGATACGCAGTATTTT. Translation gives CASSFRPGGGGLSTDTQYF.

The chain couples TRBV27 to TRBJ2-6; D is uncertain. Germline CDR1 and CDR2: MNHEY and SMNVEV (reference sequence). CDR3 length: 15 residues. The V end lost 4 bases, the J end lost 0 bases, and 7 bases lay between the germline ends. The CDR3 is CASSSWSSGANVLTF. The CDR3, as DNA: TGTGCCAGCAGTTCCTGGAGCTCTGGGGCCAACGTCCTGACTTTC.

This chain connects TRBV18 to TRBJ2-7; perhaps TRBD2 as D (6 bases). V was clipped by 5 bases and J by 2 bases, with 13 bases between them. CDR3 length: 14 amino acids. CDR1 is KGHSH and CDR2 is LQKENI in the germline V gene. CDR3 coding DNA: TGTGCCAGCTCAGGGGGGACGGAGCCCTACGAGCAGTACTTC. Protein sequence: CASSGGTEPYEQYF.

In its sample, this clone was seen once. The rearrangement uses TRBV7-8 and TRBJ1-3; D is unresolved. The CDR3 sequence is 20 residues long. Germline V gene sequence: CDR1 SGHVS, CDR2 FQNEAQ. V was pared by 3 bases and J by 0 bases, with 24 bases between. The DNA of the CDR3 is TGTGCCAGCAGCTTCGCCCGAACCCAGGAAAGGAGCCTCTCTGGAAACACCATATATTTT. Its protein is CASSFARTQERSLSGNTIYF.

This chain connects TRBV5-1 to TRBJ2-2; no clear D gene. Germline-derived CDR1 and CDR2 are SGHRS and YFSETQ. This CDR3 region has 13 residues. Deletions cut 0 bases from V and 7 bases from J, with 7 bases between. DNA of the CDR3: TGCGCCAGCAGCTTGGATCACGGCGGGGAGCTGTTTTTT. Residues: CASSLDHGGELFF.

The chain links TRBV15 to TRBJ1-3; D call uncertain. In germline, CDR1 is LNHNV, CDR2 YYDKDF (reference sequence). Trimming shortened V by 6 bases and J by 7 bases, and 16 bases separated the two germline ends. This CDR3 is built from 14 residues. CDR3 in DNA: TGTGCCACCAGTTTGCCTTTGGGTCCGAACACCATATATTTT. Protein product: CATSLPLGPNTIYF.

The gene calls are TRBV19 and TRBJ1-4, with D uncertain. Trimming took off 5 bases at V and 4 bases at J, with 11 bases between the two ends. Germline-derived CDR1 and CDR2 are LNHDA and SQIVND (reference sequence). CDR3 length equals 14 residues. Written as DNA, the CDR3 is TGTGCCAGTAGTCCCCCCCCGCTTAATGAAAAACTGTTTTTT. Protein product: CASSPPPLNEKLFF.

This clone was seen a few times. CDR3 region: CASSLGAGRQGHIQQYF. In DNA form, the CDR3 reads TGTGCCAGCAGCTTAGGAGCGGGGAGACAGGGGCACATTCAGCAGTACTTC. The chain links TRBV7-6 to TRBJ2-7; D is possibly TRBD1 (8 bases). Trimming pared 1 base from V and 8 bases from J, leaving 24 bases between. Germline CDR1 is SGHVS and CDR2 is FNYEAQ. This CDR3 spans 17 amino acids. Using reference TRBV7-6 and TRBJ2-7 for the parts outside the CDR3, the full variable domain is GAGVSQSPRYKVTKRGQDVALRCDPISGHVSLYWYRQALGQGPEFLTYFNYEAQQDKSGLPNDRFSAERPEGSISTLTIQRTEQRDSAMYRCASSLGAGRQGHIQQYFGPGTRLTVT.

This clone turned up a few times. The chain combines TRBV24-1 with TRBJ2-3; TRBD2 aligns across 13 bases. CDR1 and CDR2 from the germline V gene are KGHDR and SFDVKD. This CDR3 region has 17 residues. V was pared by 4 bases and J by 5 bases, with 8 bases of the junction left unmatched. The CDR3 is CATSDRTSGGAGDTQYF. CDR3 coding DNA: TGTGCCACCAGTGACCGTACTAGCGGGGGGGCCGGAGATACGCAGTATTTT.

This chain uses TRBV28 with TRBJ1-1, with D possibly TRBD1 on 5 matching bases. V was shortened by 6 bases and J by 0 bases, with 8 bases between the two germline ends. CDR1 is MDHEN, CDR2 SYDVKM, per germline. This CDR3 is 13 amino acids long. The CDR3 DNA reads TGTGCCAGCAGGGACACCTTGAACACTGAAGCTTTCTTT. It translates to CASRDTLNTEAFF.

This chain links TRBV15 with TRBJ2-7; D is possibly TRBD2 (6 bases). Trimming pared 5 bases from V and 0 bases from J, leaving 11 bases between. Germline V gives CDR1 LNHNV, CDR2 YYDKDF (reference sequence). The CDR3 has 14 amino acids. The DNA for the CDR3 is TGTGCCACCAGCGGTCGGGGGAGCTCCTACGAGCAGTACTTC. Protein sequence: CATSGRGSSYEQYF.

J is TRBJ2-5 and V is TRBV20-1; D gene uncertain. CDR1 is DFQATT, CDR2 SNEGSKA, per germline (reference sequence). Deletions cut 3 bases from V and 4 bases from J, with 6 bases between. There are 11 residues in the CDR3. DNA for the CDR3: TGCAGTGCTAGTGTGGGAGAGACCCAGTACTTC. As protein: CSASVGETQYF.